The next 29 T cell receptor beta chains were all read from a single sample in a study of T cell responses to AZD1222 COVID-19 vaccine. Data came from immunoSEQ multiplex PCR; TCRdb stores just in-frame clones and leaves some out. The sample consists of 90,000 to 150,000 clones, around nine tenths of them appearing once. The material sequenced was peripheral blood, taken on day 0 of AZD1222 vaccination. These receptors came from an adult in good health.

The CDR3, as DNA: TGTGCCAGCAGTTTAAGGCTTGGAGAGGGGGCACGGAACTATGGCTACACCTTC. Residues: CASSLRLGEGARNYGYTF. The V and J genes are TRBV27 and TRBJ1-2; 7 nucleotides line up with TRBD1. This CDR3 region has 18 residues. The germline gives CDR1 MNHEY, CDR2 SMNVEV (reference sequence). V shed 2 bases and J 2 bases; nucleotides not matched to a gene: 14.

CDR3 nucleotide sequence: TGCGCCAGCAGCCAACCGGGAGTCAGGGAGACCCAGTACTTC. Protein product: CASSQPGVRETQYF. This chain joins TRBV4-1 and TRBJ2-5, with a tentative D call TRBD2 (6 bases). Trimming took 2 bases from V and 5 from J, leaving 12 bases between them. The length of the CDR3 is 14 residues. The germline V gene encodes CDR1 MGHRA and CDR2 YSYEKL.

The J gene is TRBJ2-5, the V gene TRBV9, with D hard to call. Germline V gives CDR1 SGDLS, CDR2 YYNGEE. Trimming pared 1 base from V and 2 bases from J, leaving 9 bases between. CDR3 length: 14 amino acids. In nucleotides, the CDR3 is TGTGCCAGCAGCGTATTTGGCGGACAAGAGACCCAGTACTTC. This codes for CASSVFGGQETQYF. The full variable domain, its missing parts supplied by reference TRBV9 and TRBJ2-5, is DSGVTQTPKHLITATGQRVTLRCSPRSGDLSVYWYQQSLDQGLQFLIQYYNGEERAKGNILERFSAQQFPDLHSELNLSSLELGDSALYFCASSVFGGQETQYFGPGTRLLVL.

This clone has a handful of counts. The chain has TRBV5-1 and TRBJ2-7, with TRBD2 matching over 13 bases. V lost 4 bases to trimming and J lost 3 bases; unmatched junction nucleotides: 1. This CDR3 is built from 14 residues. CDR1 and CDR2 from the germline V gene are SGHRS and YFSETQ. CDR3 DNA: TGCGCCAGCAGCCGGACTAGCGGGGGCTACGAGCAGTACTTC. Translation gives CASSRTSGGYEQYF.

The CDR3 region is CASSQESMNNSPLHF. CDR3 nucleotides: TGCGCCAGCAGCCAAGAATCAATGAATAATTCACCCCTCCACTTT. The rearrangement uses TRBV4-3 and TRBJ1-6; D gene unclear. The CDR3 is made up of 15 amino acids. Germline CDR1 is LGHNA and CDR2 is YSLEER. V lost 0 bases and J 5 bases, leaving 8 bases between the germline ends.

This clone was observed at least ten times. Here the CDR3 DNA reads TGTGCCAGCAGGGGTCTAGGGTCTTACGAGCAGTACTTC. This gives the protein CASRGLGSYEQYF. The genes are TRBV27 and TRBJ2-7; no clear D gene. The CDR3 spans 13 residues. V lost 6 bases, J lost 4 bases, and 13 bases lay in between. Germline CDR1 and CDR2: MNHEY and SMNVEV (reference sequence).

This chain joins TRBV10-2 and TRBJ2-7; D is uncertain. This CDR3 spans 16 amino acids. Germline CDR1 and CDR2: WSHSY and SAAADI. The V and J ends lost 3 bases and 2 bases respectively, with 17 bases between them. CDR3 sequence (DNA): TGCGCCAGCAGTGATTACCAGGCCTTAAAGGCCTACGAGCAGTACTTC. Its protein product is CASSDYQALKAYEQYF.

The chain links TRBV6-5 to TRBJ1-1, with D perhaps matching TRBD1 (6 bases). This CDR3 spans 13 amino acids. The ends were cut back, 2 bases at V and 4 bases at J, with 8 bases in the middle. The germline V gene has CDR1 MNHEY and CDR2 SVGAGI. The CDR3 DNA reads TGTGCCAGCAGTTACGGGGGGGCCACTGAAGCTTTCTTT. Protein: CASSYGGATEAFF.

This clone was observed a handful of times. V is TRBV16 and J is TRBJ1-1; D gene uncertain. V was shortened by 0 bases and J by 1 base, with 3 bases between the two germline ends. Germline V gene data show CDR1 as KGHSY and CDR2 as FQNENV. The CDR3 spans 13 residues. The CDR3 nucleotides read TGTGCCAGCAGCCAATCCGCGAACACTGAAGCTTTCTTT. It specifies CASSQSANTEAFF.

The gene calls are TRBV5-4 and TRBJ1-2; perhaps TRBD1 as D (6 bases). Germline CDR1 and CDR2: SGHNT and YYREEE (reference sequence). The CDR3 sequence is 15 residues long. V was pared by 3 bases and J by 4 bases, with 16 bases between. The CDR3 region is CASSSYRVGGYGYTF. In nucleotides, the CDR3 is TGTGCCAGCAGCTCCTACAGGGTGGGGGGCTATGGCTACACCTTC.

CDR3 DNA sequence: TGTGCCAGCAGCGCAGAGGGACTAGCGCCCGGGGAGCTGTTTTTT. Translating it yields CASSAEGLAPGELFF. The chain is built from TRBV9 and TRBJ2-2, with 10 bases fitting TRBD2. The CDR3 contains 15 residues. Germline trimming cut 3 bases from V and 6 bases from J; bases unmatched to any gene: 5. Per germline, CDR1 SGDLS and CDR2 YYNGEE.

J is TRBJ1-2 and V is TRBV7-2; possible D gene TRBD1, 6 bases. The CDR3 spans 13 residues. CDR1 SGHTA and CDR2 FQGNSA come from the germline V gene. V was shortened by 2 bases and J by 8 bases, with 12 bases between the two germline ends. The DNA for the CDR3 is TGTGCCAGCAGCTTACTGGGGGCGGAAGGCTACACCTTC. Encoded protein: CASSLLGAEGYTF.

The rearrangement links TRBV3-1 (or the pseudogene TRBV3-2) to TRBJ1-4; TRBD1 is a possible D gene (5 bases). The CDR3 spans 14 residues. V was pared by 4 bases and J by 5 bases, with 11 bases between. The V gene's germline CDR1 is LGHDT and CDR2 YNNKEL (reference sequence). CDR3 region: CASSRQSYNEKLFF. The CDR3 nucleotides are TGTGCCAGCAGCCGACAGTCCTACAATGAAAAACTGTTTTTT.

The CDR3 sequence is CASSLFMRVGETQYF. CDR3 bases: TGTGCCAGCAGCTTATTTATGAGGGTTGGGGAGACCCAGTACTTC. J is TRBJ2-5 and V is TRBV7-2, with a tentative D call TRBD2 (5 bases). From germline, CDR1 is SGHTA and CDR2 FQGNSA. There are 15 residues in the CDR3. The V end was cut by 2 bases, the J end by 5 bases, with 15 bases between.

The CDR3 sequence is CASRFGRAHEQYF. CDR3 coding DNA: TGTGCAAGTCGCTTCGGCAGGGCCCACGAGCAGTACTTC. The rearrangement joins TRBV12-2 to TRBJ2-7; TRBD1 reflects the table's D call only, with no check against the DNA. TRBV12-2 is an annotated pseudogene. The CDR3 is 13 amino acids.

This rearrangement joins TRBV2 to TRBJ1-3; no definite D call. Trimming pared 4 bases from V and 0 bases from J, leaving 16 bases between. Germline values: CDR1 SNHLY, CDR2 FYNNEI. The CDR3 has 17 amino acids. The CDR3 region is CASSVPGVALSGNTIYF. The CDR3 DNA sequence: TGTGCCAGCAGTGTTCCTGGGGTCGCCCTCTCTGGAAACACCATATATTTT.

The V gene is TRBV2, the J gene TRBJ2-1, with D unclear. This CDR3 is 11 amino acids long. Germline V CDR1 and CDR2: SNHLY, FYNNEI. The V end was cut by 1 base, the J end by 9 bases, with 4 bases between. The CDR3 nucleotides read TGTGCCAGCAGTGAAGGCGGTGAGCAGTTCTTC. Protein: CASSEGGEQFF.

The J gene is TRBJ1-1, the V gene TRBV18; possibly TRBD1 for D (6 bases). Trimming removed 2 bases from V and 5 bases from J, with 12 bases in between. The CDR3 spans 14 residues. Germline V gene sequence: CDR1 KGHSH, CDR2 LQKENI. The CDR3 sequence: CASSPKGGKTEAFF. The CDR3 region has the DNA TGTGCCAGCTCACCAAAGGGGGGAAAAACTGAAGCTTTCTTT.

The chain has TRBV6-5 and TRBJ1-2; TRBD1 matches 7 bases. V lost 7 bases, J lost 3 bases, and 8 bases stayed unmatched. CDR1 is MNHEY and CDR2 is SVGAGI in the germline V gene. The length of the CDR3 is 14 residues. CDR3 in DNA: TGTGCCAGCAACAGACAGGGAATGGACTATGGCTACACCTTC. This sequence encodes CASNRQGMDYGYTF.

The chain couples TRBV29-1 to TRBJ2-5, with D possibly TRBD1 on 5 matching bases. The CDR3 has 15 amino acids. Germline V gene sequence: CDR1 SQVTM, CDR2 ANQGSEA. In DNA, the CDR3 is TGCTTCCTCTTGGGGCAGGGCCATCCTCAAGAGACCCAGTACTTC. Encoded protein: CFLLGQGHPQETQYF.

The chain employs TRBV7-9 and TRBJ2-6, with D unresolved. Deletions cut 5 bases from V and 0 bases from J, with 8 bases between. CDR3 length equals 15 residues. CDR1 and CDR2 (germline): SEHNR, FQNEAQ (reference sequence). The CDR3 bases are TGTGCCAGCAGCCCCTTGGACTCTGGGGCCAACGTCCTGACTTTC. Translation gives CASSPLDSGANVLTF.

V usage is TRBV2 and J usage is TRBJ1-5; the D gene is possibly TRBD1 (6 bases). Germline CDR1 reads SNHLY; CDR2 reads FYNNEI. The V end was cut by 6 bases, the J end by 0 bases, with 15 bases between. There are 16 residues in the CDR3. The CDR3 region has the DNA TGTGCCAGCAGGAGGGACATCGGATATAGCAATCAGCCCCAGCATTTT. It yields the protein CASRRDIGYSNQPQHF.

The table lists this clone with a count of one. The genes are TRBV7-9 and TRBJ2-7, with 8 bases fitting TRBD2. The CDR3 extends over 14 amino acids. The J segment lost 3 bases and the V segment lost 4 bases, leaving 5 bases of the junction unmatched. Germline values: CDR1 SEHNR, CDR2 FQNEAQ (reference sequence). The CDR3 protein is CASSSSGGHYEQYF. CDR3 bases: TGTGCCAGCAGCTCCAGCGGGGGCCACTACGAGCAGTACTTC. The variable domain in full, with the rest retrieved from reference TRBV7-9 and TRBJ2-7, is DTGVSQNPRHKITKRGQNVTFRCDPISEHNRLYWYRQTLGQGPEFLTYFQNEAQLEKSRLLSDRFSAERPKGSFSTLEIQRTEQGDSAMYLCASSSSGGHYEQYFGPGTRLTVT.

This clone came up once. The rearrangement uses TRBV5-5 and TRBJ2-6, with D perhaps TRBD2 (5 bases). There are 16 residues in the CDR3. In germline, CDR1 is SGHKS, CDR2 YYEKEE (reference sequence). The V and J ends lost 6 bases and 1 base respectively, with 14 bases between them. The CDR3 DNA reads TGTGCCAGCACCCAAGAGAGAGGGTCTGGGGCCAACGTCCTGACTTTC. This sequence encodes CASTQERGSGANVLTF.

The genes are TRBV19 and TRBJ1-1; possible D gene TRBD1, 5 bases. This CDR3 is built from 14 residues. The germline CDR1 and CDR2 sequences are LNHDA and SQIVND (reference sequence). Between the trimmed V and J ends, which lost 5 bases and 1 base, there was a span of 11 bases. CDR3 in DNA: TGTGCCAGTAGTCATACGGGACGGAACACTGAAGCTTTCTTT. Its translation is CASSHTGRNTEAFF.

This clone was picked up one time. The CDR3 DNA follows: TGTGCCAGCAGCTTGGGGGGAAACATTCAGTACTTC. Encoded protein: CASSLGGNIQYF. The chain uses TRBV7-3 and TRBJ2-4; possible D gene TRBD2, 6 bases. From germline, CDR1 is SGHTA and CDR2 FQGTGA. Between the trimmed V and J ends, which lost 3 bases and 6 bases, there was a span of 6 bases. CDR3 size: 12 residues. Filled out from reference TRBV7-3 and TRBJ2-4, the complete variable domain reads GAGVSQTPSNKVTEKGKYVELRCDPISGHTALYWYRQSLGQGPEFLIYFQGTGAADDSGLPNDRFFAVRPEGSVSTLKIQRTERGDSAVYLCASSLGGNIQYFGAGTRLSVL.

The chain combines TRBV5-5 with TRBJ2-7; maybe TRBD2 (7 bases). Germline assignment: CDR1 SGHKS and CDR2 YYEKEE (reference sequence). CDR3 length: 16 residues. V lost 0 bases to trimming and J lost 2 bases, with 15 bases between them. DNA for the CDR3: TGTGCCAGCAGCTTGGCCGCGGGGGCCCTACCCTACGAGCAGTACTTC. It specifies CASSLAAGALPYEQYF.

This sequence joins TRBV15 and TRBJ1-2; D unresolved. The length of the CDR3 is 13 residues. V dropped 0 bases and J dropped 6 bases, with 8 bases sitting between them. Germline CDR1 is LNHNV and CDR2 is YYDKDF (reference sequence). This CDR3 is CATSRDGIHGYTF. The CDR3 DNA reads as TGTGCCACCAGCAGAGACGGGATTCATGGCTACACCTTC.

This clone was seen a handful of times. The chain has TRBV19 and TRBJ2-5, with 7 bases identical to TRBD1. V was clipped by 5 bases and J by 2 bases; unmatched bases: 11. The CDR3 consists of 16 residues. From germline, CDR1 is LNHDA and CDR2 SQIVND (reference sequence). CDR3: CASSPQYRGLQETQYF. The DNA of the CDR3 is TGTGCCAGTAGTCCTCAGTACAGGGGTTTGCAAGAGACCCAGTACTTC.